This T cell receptor (beta chain) was obtained from a study of T cell repertoires in cytomegalovirus infection. Turning to the study itself: Through public TCR beta signatures, both CMV infection and matching HLA type were indicated.

Many counts were recorded for this clonotype. Antigen: not known. This CDR3 is built from 15 residues. V lost 5 bases and J lost 8, with 16 bases in between. Germline V CDR1 and CDR2: SGHTA, FQGNSA. TCRdb called the reads again in MiXCR, with one record for every CDR3 protein. The sample yields fewer than 250,000 distinct CDR3 sequences, approximately 13% seen once. Study-wide results and caveats: Frequencies of public TCR beta families were cumulated, and this identified carriers of CMV plus the relevant HLA. In two of eight donors, the top clonotype was HLA-C-restricted CMV-specific.

This receptor was obtained from a human donor in good health (CMV status not recorded). Some clones in this sample may be carry-over from other donors' samples. V and J are TRBV7-2 and TRBJ1-6, with D uncertain. The sequencing input was PBMCs. CDR3 nucleotide sequence: TGTGCCAGCAGCCCCCGGGTCACAGAGGATTCACCCCTCCACTTT. Amino acids: CASSPRVTEDSPLHF.